This TCR beta chain was documented in a study of blood T cell repertoires in COVID-19. Whole-study context: Specimens from acute and convalescent COVID-19 originated in the United States, Italy and Spain. The analysed material was cDNA or gDNA that came from T cells, B-cell-depleted T cells, or PBMCs.

In its sample, this clone was seen many times. The V segment lost 5 bases and the J segment 0 bases; nucleotides outside the gene matches: 11. Germline V gene data show CDR1 as SQVTM and CDR2 as ANQGSEA. The CDR3 totals 16 residues. As handled by the study authors: Amplification from reference gene primers served as the basis for estimated nucleated cell counts. TCRdb's table, derived via immunoSEQ multiplex PCR, lists solely in-frame clones and lacks some. V, J and clone size derive from that table, while D and trimming were established from the DNA sequence. The table records 250,000 to 300,000 clones, under 90% of them present only once.

The chain employs TRBV29-1 and TRBJ2-3; 7 bases match TRBD2. The sample was peripheral blood. The sequence was collected from a woman between 18 and 30 years old with acute or convalescent COVID-19. CDR3 coding DNA: TGCAGCGTTCCGCGGGAGAGTCTCCTAAGCACAGATACGCAGTATTTT. It is translated as CSVPRESLLSTDTQYF.